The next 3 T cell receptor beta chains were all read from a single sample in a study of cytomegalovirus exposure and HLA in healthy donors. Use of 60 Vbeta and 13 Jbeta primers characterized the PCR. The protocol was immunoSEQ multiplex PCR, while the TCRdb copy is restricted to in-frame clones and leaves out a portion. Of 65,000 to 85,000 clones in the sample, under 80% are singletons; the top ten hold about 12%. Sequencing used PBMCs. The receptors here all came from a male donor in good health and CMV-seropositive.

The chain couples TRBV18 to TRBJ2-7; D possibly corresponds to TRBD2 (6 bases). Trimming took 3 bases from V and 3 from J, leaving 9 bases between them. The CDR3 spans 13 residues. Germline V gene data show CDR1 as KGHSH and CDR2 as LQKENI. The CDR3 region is CASSPGTYYEQYF. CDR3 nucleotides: TGTGCCAGCTCACCGGGGACTTACTACGAGCAGTACTTC.

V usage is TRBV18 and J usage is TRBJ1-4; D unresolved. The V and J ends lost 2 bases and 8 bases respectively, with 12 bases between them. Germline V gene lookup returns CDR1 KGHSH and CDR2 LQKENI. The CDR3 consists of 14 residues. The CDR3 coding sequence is TGTGCCAGCTCACCAAGGCGGGAGGAAGAAAAACTGTTTTTT. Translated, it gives CASSPRREEEKLFF.

CDR3 amino acids: CASSQDRGGMETQYF. The CDR3 DNA sequence: TGCGCCAGCAGCCAAGATCGAGGGGGAATGGAGACCCAGTACTTC. The chain recombines TRBV4-1 with TRBJ2-5; tentatively, D is TRBD1 (6 bases). V shed 0 bases and J shed 5 bases, with 13 bases lying between them. The CDR3 totals 15 residues. CDR1 MGHRA and CDR2 YSYEKL come from the germline V gene.